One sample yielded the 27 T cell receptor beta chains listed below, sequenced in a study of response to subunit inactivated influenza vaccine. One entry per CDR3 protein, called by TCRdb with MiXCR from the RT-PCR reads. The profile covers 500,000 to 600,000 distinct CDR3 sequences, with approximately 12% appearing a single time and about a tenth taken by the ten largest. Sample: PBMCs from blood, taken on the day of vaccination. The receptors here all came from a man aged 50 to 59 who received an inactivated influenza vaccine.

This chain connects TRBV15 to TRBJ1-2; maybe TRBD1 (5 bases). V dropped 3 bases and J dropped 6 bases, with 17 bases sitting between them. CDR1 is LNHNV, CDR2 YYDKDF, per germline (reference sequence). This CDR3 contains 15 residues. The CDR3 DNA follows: TGTGCCACCAGCAGGTTGATCGACAGCGTTAATGGCTACACCTTC. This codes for CATSRLIDSVNGYTF.

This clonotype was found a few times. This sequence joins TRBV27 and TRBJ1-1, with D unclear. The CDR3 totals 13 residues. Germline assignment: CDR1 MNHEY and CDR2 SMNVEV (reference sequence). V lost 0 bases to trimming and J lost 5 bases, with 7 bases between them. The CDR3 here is CASSLSMGTEAFF. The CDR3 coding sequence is TGTGCCAGCAGTTTATCGATGGGGACTGAAGCTTTCTTT.

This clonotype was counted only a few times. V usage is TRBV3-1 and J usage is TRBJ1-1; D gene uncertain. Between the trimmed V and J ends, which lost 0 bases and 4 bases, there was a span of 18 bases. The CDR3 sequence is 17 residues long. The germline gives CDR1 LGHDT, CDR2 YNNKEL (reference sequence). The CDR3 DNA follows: TGTGCCAGCAGCCAAGAGGTGCTATCACATGCGGGCACTGAAGCTTTCTTT. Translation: CASSQEVLSHAGTEAFF. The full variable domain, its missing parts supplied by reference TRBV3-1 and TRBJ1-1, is DTAVSQTPKYLVTQMGNDKSIKCEQNLGHDTMYWYKQDSKKFLKIMFSYNNKELIINETVPNRFSPKSPDKAHLNLHINSLELGDSAVYFCASSQEVLSHAGTEAFFGQGTRLTVV.

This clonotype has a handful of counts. CDR3 protein: CSAWSQEKLFF. The CDR3 bases are TGCAGTGCTTGGTCACAAGAAAAACTGTTTTTT. The chain is built from TRBV20-1 and TRBJ1-4; no definite D call. Trimming removed 5 bases from V and 8 bases from J, with 9 bases in between. This CDR3 has 11 residues. CDR1 and CDR2 (germline): DFQATT, SNEGSKA (reference sequence).

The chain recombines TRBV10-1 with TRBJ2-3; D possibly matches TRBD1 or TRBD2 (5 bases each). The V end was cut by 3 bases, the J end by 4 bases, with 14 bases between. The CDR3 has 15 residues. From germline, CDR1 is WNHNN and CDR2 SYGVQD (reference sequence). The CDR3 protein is CASSDDSPGADTQYF. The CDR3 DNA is TGCGCCAGCAGTGATGACAGTCCCGGGGCAGATACGCAGTATTTT.

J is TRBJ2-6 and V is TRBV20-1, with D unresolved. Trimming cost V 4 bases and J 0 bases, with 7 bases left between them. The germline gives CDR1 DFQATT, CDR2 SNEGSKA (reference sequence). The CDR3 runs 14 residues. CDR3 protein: CSATDNSGANVLTF. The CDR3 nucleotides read TGCAGTGCTACAGACAACTCTGGGGCCAACGTCCTGACTTTC.

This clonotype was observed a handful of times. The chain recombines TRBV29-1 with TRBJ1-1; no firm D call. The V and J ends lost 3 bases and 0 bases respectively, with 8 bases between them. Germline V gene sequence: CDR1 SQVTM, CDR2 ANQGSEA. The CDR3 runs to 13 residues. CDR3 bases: TGCAGCGTTGATTTCGGGGTGAACACTGAAGCTTTCTTT. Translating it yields CSVDFGVNTEAFF. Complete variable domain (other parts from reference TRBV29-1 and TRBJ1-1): SAVISQKPSRDICQRGTSLTIQCQVDSQVTMMFWYRQQPGQSLTLIATANQGSEATYESGFVIDKFPISRPNLTFSTLTVSNMSPEDSSIYLCSVDFGVNTEAFFGQGTRLTVV.

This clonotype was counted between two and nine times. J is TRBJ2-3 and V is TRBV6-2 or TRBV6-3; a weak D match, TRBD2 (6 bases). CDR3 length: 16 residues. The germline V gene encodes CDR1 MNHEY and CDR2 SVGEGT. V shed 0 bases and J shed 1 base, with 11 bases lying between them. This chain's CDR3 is CASSYSIGGGTDTQYF. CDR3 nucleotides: TGTGCCAGCAGTTACTCGATTGGCGGGGGCACAGATACGCAGTATTTT.

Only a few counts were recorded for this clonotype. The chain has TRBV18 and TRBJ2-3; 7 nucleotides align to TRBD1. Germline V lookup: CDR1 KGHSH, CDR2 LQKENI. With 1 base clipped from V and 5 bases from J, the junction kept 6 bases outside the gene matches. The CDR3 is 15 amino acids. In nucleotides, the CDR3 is TGTGCCAGCTCACCACGAGAGAGGGGGCGAGATACGCAGTATTTT. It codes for CASSPRERGRDTQYF.

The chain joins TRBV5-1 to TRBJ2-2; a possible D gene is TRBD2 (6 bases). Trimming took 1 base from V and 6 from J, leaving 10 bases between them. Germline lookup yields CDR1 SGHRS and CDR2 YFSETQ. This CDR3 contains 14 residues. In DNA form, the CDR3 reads TGCGCCAGCAGCTTGTCTCGGGAGTCCGGGGAGCTGTTTTTT. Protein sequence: CASSLSRESGELFF.

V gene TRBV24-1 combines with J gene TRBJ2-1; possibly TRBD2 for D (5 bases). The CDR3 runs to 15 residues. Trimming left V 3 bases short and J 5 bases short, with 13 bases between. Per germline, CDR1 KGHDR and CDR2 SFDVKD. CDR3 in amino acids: CATSDKRRVNNEQFF. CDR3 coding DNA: TGTGCCACCAGTGATAAGCGGCGGGTAAACAATGAGCAGTTCTTC.

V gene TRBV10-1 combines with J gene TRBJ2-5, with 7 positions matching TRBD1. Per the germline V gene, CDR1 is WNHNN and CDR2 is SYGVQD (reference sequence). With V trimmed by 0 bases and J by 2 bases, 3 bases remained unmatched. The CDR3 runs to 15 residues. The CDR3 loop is CASSESAGGQETQYF. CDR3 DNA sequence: TGCGCCAGCAGTGAGTCGGCAGGGGGACAAGAGACCCAGTACTTC.

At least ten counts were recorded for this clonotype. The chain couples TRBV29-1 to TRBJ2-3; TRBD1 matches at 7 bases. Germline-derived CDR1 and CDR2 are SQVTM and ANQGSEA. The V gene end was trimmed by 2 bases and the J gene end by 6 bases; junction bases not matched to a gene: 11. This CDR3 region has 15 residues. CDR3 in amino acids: CSVERTGDKGDTQYF. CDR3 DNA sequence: TGCAGCGTTGAACGAACAGGGGACAAGGGCGATACGCAGTATTTT.

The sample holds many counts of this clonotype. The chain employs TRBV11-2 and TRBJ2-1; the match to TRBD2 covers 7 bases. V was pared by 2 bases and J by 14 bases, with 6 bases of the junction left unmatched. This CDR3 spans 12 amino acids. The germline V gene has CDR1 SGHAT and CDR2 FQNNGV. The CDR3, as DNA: TGTGCCAGCAGCTTATCGGGCGGGGGAAAGTTCTTC. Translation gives CASSLSGGGKFF.

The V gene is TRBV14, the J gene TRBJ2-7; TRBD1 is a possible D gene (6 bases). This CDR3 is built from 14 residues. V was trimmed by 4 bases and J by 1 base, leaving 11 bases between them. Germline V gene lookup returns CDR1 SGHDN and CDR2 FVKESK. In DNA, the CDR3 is TGTGCCAGCAGCCTCTACAGGGAGTCCTACGAGCAGTACTTC. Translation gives CASSLYRESYEQYF.

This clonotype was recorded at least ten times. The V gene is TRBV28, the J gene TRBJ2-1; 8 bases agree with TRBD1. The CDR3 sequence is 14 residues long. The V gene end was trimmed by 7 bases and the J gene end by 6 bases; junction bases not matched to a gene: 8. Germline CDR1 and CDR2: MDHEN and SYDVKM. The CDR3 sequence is CASIVQGQANEQFF. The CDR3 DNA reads TGTGCCAGCATCGTACAGGGACAGGCCAATGAGCAGTTCTTC.

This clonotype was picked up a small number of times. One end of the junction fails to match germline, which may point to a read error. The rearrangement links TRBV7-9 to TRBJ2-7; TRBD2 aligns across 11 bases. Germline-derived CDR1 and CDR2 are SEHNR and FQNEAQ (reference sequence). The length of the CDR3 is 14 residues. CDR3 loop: CASTLAGGEREQYF. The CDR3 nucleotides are TGTGCCAGCACCTTAGCGGGAGGGGAACGCGAGCAGTACTTC. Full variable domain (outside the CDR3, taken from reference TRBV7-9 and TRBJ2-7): DTGVSQNPRHKITKRGQNVTFRCDPISEHNRLYWYRQTLGQGPEFLTYFQNEAQLEKSRLLSDRFSAERPKGSFSTLEIQRTEQGDSAMYLCASTLAGGEREQYFGPGTRLTVT.

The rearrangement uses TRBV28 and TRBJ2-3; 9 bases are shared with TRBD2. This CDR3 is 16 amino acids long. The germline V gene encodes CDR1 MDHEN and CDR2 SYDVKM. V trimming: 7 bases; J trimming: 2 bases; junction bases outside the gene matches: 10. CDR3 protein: CASIPGLAPFTDTQYF. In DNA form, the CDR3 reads TGTGCCAGCATACCTGGACTAGCGCCCTTCACAGATACGCAGTATTTT.

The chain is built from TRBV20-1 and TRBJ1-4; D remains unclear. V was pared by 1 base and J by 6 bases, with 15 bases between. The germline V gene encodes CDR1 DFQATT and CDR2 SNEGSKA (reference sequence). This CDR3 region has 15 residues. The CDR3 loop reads CSARARVRVDEKLFF. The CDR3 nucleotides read TGCAGTGCTAGAGCCCGGGTCCGGGTTGATGAAAAACTGTTTTTT.

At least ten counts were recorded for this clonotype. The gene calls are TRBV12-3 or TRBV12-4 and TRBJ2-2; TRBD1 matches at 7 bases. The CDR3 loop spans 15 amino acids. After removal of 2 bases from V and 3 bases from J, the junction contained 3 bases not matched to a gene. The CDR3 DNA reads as TGTGCCAGCAGTTTATACAGGGGAGACACCGGGGAGCTGTTTTTT. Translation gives CASSLYRGDTGELFF.

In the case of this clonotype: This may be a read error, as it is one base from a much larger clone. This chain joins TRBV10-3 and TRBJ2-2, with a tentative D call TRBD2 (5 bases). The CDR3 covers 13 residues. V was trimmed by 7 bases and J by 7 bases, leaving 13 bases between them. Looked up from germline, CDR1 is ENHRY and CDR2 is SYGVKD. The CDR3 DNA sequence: TGTGCCATCAAGACCGAGGGATACGGGGAGCTGTTTTTT. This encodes CAIKTEGYGELFF.

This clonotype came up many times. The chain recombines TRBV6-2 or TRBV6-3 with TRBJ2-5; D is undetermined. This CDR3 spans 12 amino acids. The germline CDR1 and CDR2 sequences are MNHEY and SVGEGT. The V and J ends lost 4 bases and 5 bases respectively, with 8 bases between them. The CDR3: CASSWPQETQYF. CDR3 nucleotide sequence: TGTGCCAGCAGTTGGCCCCAGGAGACCCAGTACTTC.

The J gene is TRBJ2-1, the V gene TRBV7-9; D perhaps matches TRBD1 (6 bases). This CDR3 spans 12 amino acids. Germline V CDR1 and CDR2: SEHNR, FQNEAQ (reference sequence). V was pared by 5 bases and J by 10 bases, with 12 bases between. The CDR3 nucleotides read TGTGCCAGCAGCCCCGGGACACAGGAGCAGTTCTTC. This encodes CASSPGTQEQFF.

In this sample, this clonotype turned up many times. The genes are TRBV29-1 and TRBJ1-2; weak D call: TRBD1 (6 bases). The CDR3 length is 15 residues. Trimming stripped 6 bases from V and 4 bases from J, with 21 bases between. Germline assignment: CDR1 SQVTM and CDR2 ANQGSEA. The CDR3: CSVEGIEDRTYGYTF. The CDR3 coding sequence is TGCAGCGTGGAGGGGATTGAGGACAGAACCTATGGCTACACCTTC.

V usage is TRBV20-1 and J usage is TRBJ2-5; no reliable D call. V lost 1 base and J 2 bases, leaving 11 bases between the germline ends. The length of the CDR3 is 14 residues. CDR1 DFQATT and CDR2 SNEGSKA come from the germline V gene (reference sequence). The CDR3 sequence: CSARAGRMQETQYF. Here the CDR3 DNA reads TGCAGTGCTAGAGCTGGACGGATGCAAGAGACCCAGTACTTC.

CDR3 nucleotides: TGTGCCAGCAGCCACCCCCGAAGGTTCCTTGGCTACACCTTC. Encoded protein: CASSHPRRFLGYTF. The chain recombines TRBV7-2 with TRBJ1-2, with no clear D. V lost 5 bases and J lost 7, with 17 bases in between. The length of the CDR3 is 14 residues. Germline V gene lookup returns CDR1 SGHTA and CDR2 FQGNSA.

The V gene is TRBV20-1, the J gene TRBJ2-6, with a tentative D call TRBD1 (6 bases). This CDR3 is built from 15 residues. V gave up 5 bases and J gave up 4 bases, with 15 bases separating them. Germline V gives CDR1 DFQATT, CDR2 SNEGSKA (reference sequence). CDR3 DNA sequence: TGCAGTGCTGAGAGTACAGGGCTCGGGGCCAACGTCCTGACTTTC. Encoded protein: CSAESTGLGANVLTF.